Below are 31 T cell receptor beta chains sequenced from a single sample in a study of blood T cell repertoires in COVID-19 (dated by TCRdb to about 2020). The method was the immunoSEQ multiplex PCR assay. TCRdb's version of the immuneACCESS table is confined to in-frame rearrangements and falls short of the full clone set. An unresolved V gene accounts for under half of the shortfall where checked; the remainder is of unknown origin. The sample data list roughly 67,000 clones, and 86% of these were observed just once. The ten top clones hold over 4% of the sample. Sequenced sample: peripheral blood. Receptors originate from a man aged 50-59 years with acute or convalescent COVID-19.

This clone was found a few times. The gene calls are TRBV18 and TRBJ1-5; D perhaps matches TRBD1 (6 bases). This CDR3 is 14 amino acids long. V was shortened by 4 bases and J by 3 bases, with 10 bases between the two germline ends. CDR1 is KGHSH, CDR2 LQKENI, per germline. The CDR3 sequence: CASSLGQNNQPQHF. CDR3 nucleotide sequence: TGTGCCAGCTCACTAGGACAGAACAATCAGCCCCAGCATTTT. Filled out from reference TRBV18 and TRBJ1-5, the complete variable domain reads NAGVMQNPRHLVRRRGQEARLRCSPMKGHSHVYWYRQLPEEGLKFMVYLQKENIIDESGMPKERFSAEFPKEGPSILRIQQVVRGDSAAYFCASSLGQNNQPQHFGDGTRLSIL.

Only one count was recorded for this clone. The chain employs TRBV11-1 and TRBJ2-1, with TRBD1 matching over 10 bases. This CDR3 is built from 15 residues. Per germline, CDR1 SGHAT and CDR2 FQDESV (reference sequence). The junction had 3 bases not matched to a gene; V was cut back by 1 base and J by 6 bases. CDR3 loop: CASSLGGTGANEQFF. The CDR3 bases are TGTGCCAGCAGCTTAGGAGGGACAGGGGCCAATGAGCAGTTCTTC.

The CDR3 sequence: CASSQGGQGYNSPLHF. The CDR3 DNA is TGCGCCAGCAGCCAAGGAGGACAGGGATACAATTCACCCCTCCACTTT. The rearrangement uses TRBV4-1 and TRBJ1-6; the match to TRBD1 covers 8 bases. Germline CDR1 and CDR2: MGHRA and YSYEKL. The CDR3 extends over 16 amino acids. The trim removed 1 base at V and 7 bases at J, leaving 6 bases unmatched.

This clone appeared once. CDR3 in DNA: TGTGCCAGCAGCGTGGCTAGCGGGATTGCTGAGCAGTTCTTC. This gives the protein CASSVASGIAEQFF. The V and J genes are TRBV9 and TRBJ2-1; 9 bases are a match to TRBD2. Trimming at V came to 2 bases and at J to 9 bases, leaving 6 bases not matched to a gene. The V gene's germline CDR1 is SGDLS and CDR2 YYNGEE. There are 14 residues in the CDR3.

The V and J genes are TRBV30 and TRBJ1-2; TRBD1 matches at 9 bases. The CDR3 length is 13 residues. With 3 bases clipped from V and 6 bases from J, the junction kept 5 bases outside the gene matches. Germline lookup yields CDR1 GTSNPN and CDR2 SVGIG (reference sequence). CDR3 in amino acids: CAWRDRGKDGYTF. Here the CDR3 DNA reads TGTGCCTGGAGGGACAGGGGCAAGGATGGCTACACCTTC.

The V and J genes are TRBV6-5 and TRBJ2-5; 8 bases fit TRBD1. CDR1 and CDR2 from the germline V gene are MNHEY and SVGAGI. The junction had 3 bases not matched to a gene; V was cut back by 0 bases and J by 3 bases. CDR3 length equals 15 residues. CDR3 sequence (DNA): TGTGCCAGCAGTTACTCGGCAGGGGGCGAAGAGACCCAGTACTTC. Protein: CASSYSAGGEETQYF.

The chain combines TRBV2 with TRBJ2-1, with TRBD2 identical over 8 bases. Unmatched junction bases numbered 6, after V lost 3 bases and J lost 2 bases. CDR1 is SNHLY and CDR2 is FYNNEI in the germline V gene. The length of the CDR3 is 16 residues. CDR3 in DNA: TGTGCCAGCAGTGAGTCGGACGGGGGGGCCTACAATGAGCAGTTCTTC. The encoded protein is CASSESDGGAYNEQFF.

The chain recombines TRBV27 with TRBJ2-3, with TRBD1 identical over 8 bases. The J segment lost 5 bases and the V segment lost 5 bases, leaving 6 bases of the junction unmatched. This CDR3 has 14 residues. CDR1 and CDR2 (germline): MNHEY, SMNVEV (reference sequence). CDR3 in DNA: TGTGCCAGCAGTCGCGCAGGGGGCGAAGATACGCAGTATTTT. Protein product: CASSRAGGEDTQYF.

The V and J genes are TRBV6-5 and TRBJ1-6, with a tentative D call TRBD1 (6 bases). The CDR3 has 14 residues. V lost 8 bases to trimming and J lost 13 bases, with 21 bases between them. From germline, CDR1 is MNHEY and CDR2 SVGAGI. The CDR3 sequence is CASQVKASGHPLHF. DNA for the CDR3: TGTGCCAGCCAAGTTAAAGCTTCGGGACACCCCCTCCACTTT.

The chain carries TRBV5-1 and TRBJ2-4; 8 bases fit TRBD1. Germline trimming cut 4 bases from V and 3 bases from J; bases unmatched to any gene: 12. The CDR3 has 17 amino acids. Germline V gene sequence: CDR1 SGHRS, CDR2 YFSETQ. For the CDR3, the DNA is TGCGCCAGCAGCCCAACCACCACAGGGGGGTTCAAAAACATTCAGTACTTC. Translation: CASSPTTTGGFKNIQYF.

This chain joins TRBV19 and TRBJ1-3; 10 bases fit TRBD1. There are 15 residues in the CDR3. Trimming removed 7 bases from V and 2 bases from J; junction bases left unmatched: 5. Per the germline V gene, CDR1 is LNHDA and CDR2 is SQIVND (reference sequence). The CDR3, as DNA: TGTGCCAGTACCCCCGACAGGGGGCCTGGAAACACCATATATTTT. Protein: CASTPDRGPGNTIYF.

The CDR3 is CASSPLAVDTQYF. In DNA, the CDR3 is TGTGCCAGCAGCCCATTAGCAGTGGATACGCAGTATTTT. The genes are TRBV14 and TRBJ2-3; D uncertain. The length of the CDR3 is 13 residues. Germline CDR1 is SGHDN and CDR2 is FVKESK. Trimming took 4 bases from V and 6 from J, leaving 11 bases between them.

The rearrangement uses TRBV28 and TRBJ2-5; 10 bases line up with TRBD2. The V segment lost 5 bases and the J segment 4 bases; nucleotides outside the gene matches: 13. The V gene's germline CDR1 is MDHEN and CDR2 SYDVKM. The CDR3 is 17 amino acids. CDR3 DNA sequence: TGTGCCAGCAGTCCGATGACTAGCGGGTGGGGCTCAGAGACCCAGTACTTC. This encodes CASSPMTSGWGSETQYF.

The chain is built from TRBV29-1 and TRBJ1-2; D ambiguous. Per germline, CDR1 SQVTM and CDR2 ANQGSEA. CDR3 size: 11 residues. V was cut by 7 bases and J by 8 bases, with 14 bases left in between. The DNA for the CDR3 is TGCAGCGCTACGCCGACTGACGGCTACACCTTC. It translates to CSATPTDGYTF.

The chain is built from TRBV6-1 and TRBJ2-6; 7 nucleotides agree with TRBD1. Trimming cost V 4 bases and J 2 bases; bases outside gene matches: 5. Per the germline V gene, CDR1 is MNHNS and CDR2 is SASEGT. CDR3 length: 16 amino acids. The CDR3 loop reads CASSAGGTAGANVLTF. CDR3 DNA sequence: TGTGCCAGCAGTGCGGGTGGGACAGCTGGGGCCAACGTCCTGACTTTC.

As regards this clone: The junction departs from the called germline gene at one end, perhaps through a read error. The chain links TRBV7-7 to TRBJ1-5; TRBD1 might be the D (6 bases). The CDR3 runs 15 residues. CDR1 is SSHAT and CDR2 is FNYEAQ in the germline V gene (reference sequence). The CDR3 sequence is CASSGGQFSNQPQHF. In DNA form, the CDR3 reads TGTGCTAGCAGCGGCGGACAGTTTAGCAATCAGCCCCAGCATTTT.

The chain recombines TRBV25-1 with TRBJ1-1, with D tentatively TRBD1 (5 bases). The germline gives CDR1 MGHDK, CDR2 SYGVNS. The length of the CDR3 is 13 residues. The ends were cut back, 5 bases at V and 4 bases at J, with 11 bases in the middle. Here the CDR3 DNA reads TGTGCCAGCAGTACACTCGGGGGCACTGAAGCTTTCTTT. Residues: CASSTLGGTEAFF.

This chain links TRBV14 with TRBJ1-3, with TRBD1 as a possible D gene (5 bases). This CDR3 is built from 16 residues. The V end lost 6 bases, the J end lost 0 bases, and 15 bases lay between the germline ends. Germline assignment: CDR1 SGHDN and CDR2 FVKESK. The CDR3 DNA sequence: TGTGCCAGCAGGCCCGCCCAGGGAACCTCTGGAAACACCATATATTTT. Translation: CASRPAQGTSGNTIYF.

The chain joins TRBV7-9 to TRBJ1-1, with 7 bases lining up with TRBD1. This CDR3 region has 14 residues. The germline CDR1 and CDR2 sequences are SEHNR and FQNEAQ (reference sequence). J lost 5 bases, V lost 2 bases, and 5 bases had no gene match. CDR3 protein: CASSLNRGRTEAFF. Written as DNA, the CDR3 is TGTGCCAGCAGCTTAAACAGGGGACGGACTGAAGCTTTCTTT.

The chain employs TRBV5-1 and TRBJ2-1, with D maybe TRBD2 (6 bases). This CDR3 has 16 residues. V was pared by 2 bases and J by 4 bases, with 16 bases between. Germline V lookup: CDR1 SGHRS, CDR2 YFSETQ. The chain's CDR3 is CASSLSGTLQYNEQFF. CDR3 DNA: TGCGCCAGCAGCTTATCCGGGACTCTCCAATACAATGAGCAGTTCTTC. The full variable domain, completed using reference TRBV5-1 and TRBJ2-1, is KAGVTQTPRYLIKTRGQQVTLSCSPISGHRSVSWYQQTPGQGLQFLFEYFSETQRNKGNFPGRFSGRQFSNSRSEMNVSTLELGDSALYLCASSLSGTLQYNEQFFGPGTRLTVL.

The chain carries TRBV3-1 (or the pseudogene TRBV3-2) and TRBJ1-4; D ambiguous. Germline V gives CDR1 LGHDT, CDR2 YNNKEL (reference sequence). This CDR3 comprises 12 residues. Trimming stripped 1 base from V and 13 bases from J, with 10 bases between. For the CDR3, the DNA is TGTGCCAGCAGCCAAGGACACGCGGGACTGTTTTTT. It codes for CASSQGHAGLFF.

This clone appeared a single time. An end of the junction differs from the germline gene, which may be a read error. The chain joins TRBV28 to TRBJ1-4, with D possibly being TRBD1 (6 bases). CDR3 length: 14 amino acids. Per the germline V gene, CDR1 is MDHEN and CDR2 is SYDVKM. The DNA for the CDR3 is TGTGCCGGCAGACCCCCCGGGGGGCGCAGAGAACTGTTTTTT. Residues: CAGRPPGGRRELFF.

The chain links TRBV30 to TRBJ2-7; the match to TRBD2 covers 7 bases. Trimming removed 4 bases from V and 1 base from J; junction bases left unmatched: 7. There are 14 residues in the CDR3. Germline-derived CDR1 and CDR2 are GTSNPN and SVGIG (reference sequence). The CDR3 nucleotides read TGTGCCTGGAACCATCTAGCGGAATCCTACGAGCAGTACTTC. This codes for CAWNHLAESYEQYF.

This chain links TRBV5-6 with TRBJ1-2; 7 bases align to TRBD1. Germline CDR1 reads SGHDT; CDR2 reads YYEEEE. The CDR3 loop spans 15 amino acids. The junction had 5 bases not matched to a gene; V was cut back by 2 bases and J by 1 base. In nucleotides, the CDR3 is TGTGCCAGCAGCTTTTACGGACAGGATAACTATGGCTACACCTTC. Residues: CASSFYGQDNYGYTF.

The chain employs TRBV9 and TRBJ2-4; TRBD2 aligns across 14 bases. CDR3 size: 19 residues. The J segment lost 0 bases and the V segment lost 0 bases, leaving 5 bases of the junction unmatched. Germline assignment: CDR1 SGDLS and CDR2 YYNGEE. CDR3 residues: CASSVGGTSGGSAKNIQYF. The CDR3 nucleotides are TGTGCCAGCAGCGTAGGAGGGACTAGCGGGGGCTCAGCCAAAAACATTCAGTACTTC.

The genes are TRBV30 and TRBJ1-2, with D unclear. The V gene's germline CDR1 is GTSNPN and CDR2 SVGIG (reference sequence). The CDR3 spans 13 residues. V lost 2 bases and J 4 bases, leaving 11 bases between the germline ends. CDR3 sequence: CAWSSGEVYGYTF. DNA of the CDR3: TGTGCCTGGAGTTCCGGGGAAGTCTATGGCTACACCTTC.

This rearrangement joins TRBV18 to TRBJ1-3; no firm D call. The CDR3 covers 14 residues. Germline CDR1 is KGHSH and CDR2 is LQKENI. V was pared by 3 bases and J by 2 bases, with 8 bases between. The CDR3 protein is CASSPSRAGNTIYF. CDR3 nucleotides: TGTGCCAGCTCACCGAGTCGAGCTGGAAACACCATATATTTT.

The CDR3 DNA reads TGTGCCAGCACCCAAGGCGGACAAGAGACCCAGTACTTC. Its translation is CASTQGGQETQYF. The chain carries TRBV11-3 and TRBJ2-5; D is unresolved. Germline V gives CDR1 SGHNT, CDR2 YENEEA. The CDR3 is 13 amino acids. The V and J ends lost 7 bases and 2 bases respectively, with 11 bases between them.

V and J are TRBV5-4 and TRBJ1-3; no reliable D call. V lost 2 bases and J 0 bases, leaving 9 bases between the germline ends. Germline V lookup: CDR1 SGHNT, CDR2 YYREEE (reference sequence). The CDR3 spans 15 residues. CDR3 region: CASSFGGVSGNTIYF. As DNA, the CDR3 is TGTGCCAGCAGCTTCGGCGGCGTCTCTGGAAACACCATATATTTT.

V is TRBV11-3 and J is TRBJ2-1, with 14 bases matching TRBD2. With 5 bases clipped from V and 9 bases from J, the junction kept 6 bases outside the gene matches. From germline, CDR1 is SGHNT and CDR2 YENEEA. CDR3 length equals 15 residues. CDR3 protein: CASSPPGLAGVEQFF. In nucleotides, the CDR3 is TGTGCCAGCAGCCCTCCGGGACTAGCGGGAGTTGAGCAGTTCTTC.

This chain links TRBV7-6 with TRBJ1-1; D is uncertain. This CDR3 region has 15 residues. Trimming pared 1 base from V and 0 bases from J, leaving 9 bases between. Germline CDR1 SGHVS, CDR2 FNYEAQ. The DNA of the CDR3 is TGTGCCAGCAGCTTAGAGGACGGGATGAACACTGAAGCTTTCTTT. Its translation is CASSLEDGMNTEAFF.